This T cell receptor (beta chain) stems from a study of T cells in localized non-small cell lung cancer. Study-level points and caveats: It was uninvolved adjacent lung that showed the highest T cell clonality, exceeding tumor.

As regards this clone: Its target is unknown.

CDR3 length: 14 amino acids. Per the germline V gene, CDR1 is SGHNT and CDR2 is YYREEE (reference sequence). Trimming took 0 bases from V and 1 from J, leaving 7 bases between them. Clones were read by immunoSEQ multiplex PCR, and TCRdb kept only the in-frame ones, dropping some. The sample comprises roughly 26,000 clones, approximately 84% of which are singletons, and roughly 9% rests with the top ten. The V and J genes are TRBV5-4 and TRBJ1-1; no clear D. The sample in question was peripheral blood, obtained before any cancer treatment. The receptor's source is a man aged 35 to 69 with stage III squamous cell lung carcinoma. CDR3 in amino acids: CASSLEIGNTEAFF. The CDR3 DNA follows: TGTGCCAGCAGCTTGGAGATAGGGAACACTGAAGCTTTCTTT. The whole variable domain, filled in from reference TRBV5-4 and TRBJ1-1, reads ETGVTQSPTHLIKTRGQQVTLRCSSQSGHNTVSWYQQALGQGPQFIFQYYREEENGRGNFPPRFSGLQFPNYSSELNVNALELDDSALYLCASSLEIGNTEAFFGQGTRLTVV.